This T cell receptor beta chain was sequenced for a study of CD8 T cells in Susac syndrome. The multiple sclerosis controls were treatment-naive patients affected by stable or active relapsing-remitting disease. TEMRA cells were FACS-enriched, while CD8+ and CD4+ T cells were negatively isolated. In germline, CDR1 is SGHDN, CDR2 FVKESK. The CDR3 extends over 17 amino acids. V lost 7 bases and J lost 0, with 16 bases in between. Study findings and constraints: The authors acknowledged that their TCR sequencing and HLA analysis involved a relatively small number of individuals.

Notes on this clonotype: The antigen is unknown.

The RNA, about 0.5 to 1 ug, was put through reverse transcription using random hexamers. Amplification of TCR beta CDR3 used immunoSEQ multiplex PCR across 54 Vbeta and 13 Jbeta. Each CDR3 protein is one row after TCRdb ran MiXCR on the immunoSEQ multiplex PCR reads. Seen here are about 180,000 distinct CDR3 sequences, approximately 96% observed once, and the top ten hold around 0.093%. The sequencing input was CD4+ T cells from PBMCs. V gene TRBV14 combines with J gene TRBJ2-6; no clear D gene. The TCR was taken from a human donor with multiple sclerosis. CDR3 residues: CASTHTASGSGANVLTF. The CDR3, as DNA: TGTGCCAGCACCCACACGGCGTCGGGCTCTGGGGCCAACGTCCTGACTTTC.